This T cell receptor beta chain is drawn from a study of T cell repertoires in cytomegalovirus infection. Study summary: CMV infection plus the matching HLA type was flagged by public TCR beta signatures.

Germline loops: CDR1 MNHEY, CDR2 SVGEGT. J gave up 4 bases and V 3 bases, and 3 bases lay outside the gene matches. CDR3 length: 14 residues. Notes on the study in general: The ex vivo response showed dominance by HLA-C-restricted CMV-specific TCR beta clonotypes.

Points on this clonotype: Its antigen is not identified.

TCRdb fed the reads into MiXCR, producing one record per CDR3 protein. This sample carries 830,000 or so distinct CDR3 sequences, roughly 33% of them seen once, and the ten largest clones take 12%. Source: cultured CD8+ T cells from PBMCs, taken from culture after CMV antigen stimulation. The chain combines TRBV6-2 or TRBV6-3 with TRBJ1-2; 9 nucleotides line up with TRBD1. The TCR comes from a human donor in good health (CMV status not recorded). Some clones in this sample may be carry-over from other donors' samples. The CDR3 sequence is CASSYGQGIYGYTF. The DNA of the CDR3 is TGTGCCAGCAGTTATGGACAGGGGATCTATGGCTACACCTTC.